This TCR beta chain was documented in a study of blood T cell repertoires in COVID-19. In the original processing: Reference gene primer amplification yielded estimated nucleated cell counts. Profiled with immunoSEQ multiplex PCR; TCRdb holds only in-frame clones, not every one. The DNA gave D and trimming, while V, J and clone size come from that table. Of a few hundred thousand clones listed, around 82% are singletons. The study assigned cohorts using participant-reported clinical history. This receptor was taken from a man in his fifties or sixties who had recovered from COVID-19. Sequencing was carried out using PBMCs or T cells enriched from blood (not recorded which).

Written as DNA, the CDR3 is TGTGCCAGCAGCCCGATGGGCAGGGGGCATGGCTACACCTTC. This encodes CASSPMGRGHGYTF. J is TRBJ1-2 and V is TRBV3-1 (or the pseudogene TRBV3-2); the match to TRBD1 covers 8 bases. V lost 4 bases to trimming and J lost 6 bases; unmatched junction nucleotides: 7. Per the germline V gene, CDR1 is LGHDT and CDR2 is YNNKEL (reference sequence). This CDR3 contains 14 residues.